This section outlines one T cell receptor (beta chain) sequence together with its context. The antigen is unknown. These data come from a study of beta chain features in type 1 diabetes. The whole isolated RNA underwent reverse transcription, so sequencing captured expressed TCRB transcripts. Repertoires were generated with immunoSEQ multiplex PCR, while TCRdb's copy carries only in-frame clones and drops some. This table holds roughly 290,000 clones, around 7.8% found once. The CDR3 sequence is 17 residues long. The germline gives CDR1 LNHDA, CDR2 SQIVND (reference sequence). Deletions cut 3 bases from V and 2 bases from J, with 18 bases between. Findings of the study overall: When VDJ junctions were examined, type 1 diabetes patients showed fewer insertions and more deletions. Researchers report that Type 1 diabetes patients had moderately but significantly shorter TCRB CDR3s across all four CD4+ subsets.

The receptor comes from a woman between 18 and 29 years old in good health. Source material: central memory CD4+ T cells from blood. V is TRBV19 and J is TRBJ2-3; D remains ambiguous. The CDR3 sequence is CASSMSGLRIYTDTQYF. The DNA for the CDR3 is TGTGCCAGTAGTATGTCGGGCTTGAGAATTTACACAGATACGCAGTATTTT.